This TCR beta chain was observed in a study of cytomegalovirus exposure and HLA in healthy donors. Germline V gene data show CDR1 as SGHVS and CDR2 as FQNEAQ. Trimming took 2 bases from V and 2 from J; bases not matched to a gene: 4. The CDR3 is made up of 15 amino acids. The assay was immunoSEQ multiplex PCR, and TCRdb's table has in-frame clones only and misses some. Here the sample spans fewer than 65,000 clones, roughly 89% being singletons. V and J are TRBV7-8 and TRBJ2-7, with TRBD1 identical over 9 bases. The sequence was collected from a woman aged 18-29 years in good health and CMV-seronegative. The sequencing sample was made of PBMCs. CDR3 residues: CASSLNRDRAYEQYF. The DNA of the CDR3 is TGTGCCAGCAGCTTAAATCGGGACAGGGCCTACGAGCAGTACTTC. The variable domain in full, with the rest retrieved from reference TRBV7-8 and TRBJ2-7, is GAGVSQSPRYKVAKRGQDVALRCDPISGHVSLFWYQQALGQGPEFLTYFQNEAQLDKSGLPSDRFFAERPEGSVSTLKIQRTQQEDSAVYLCASSLNRDRAYEQYFGPGTRLTVT.